This T cell receptor beta chain emerged from a study of T cell changes during pregnancy in multiple sclerosis. V was pared by 0 bases and J by 8 bases, with 18 bases between. The CDR3 contains 16 residues. Germline assignment: CDR1 SGHTA and CDR2 FQGNSA. Measured with immunoSEQ multiplex PCR; TCRdb has only the in-frame clones, and not every one. The sample lists about 58,000 clones; about 90% were seen once. The sample was CD4+ T cells from peripheral blood mononuclear cells, taken after pregnancy. This chain links TRBV7-2 with TRBJ2-3; a weak D match, TRBD2 (7 bases). The origin of this receptor is a female donor in good health, enrolled as a control in a pregnancy study. Here the CDR3 DNA reads TGTGCCAGCAGCTTAGCGCTCGGCGGGGGCGGTGGTACGCAGTATTTT. Translation: CASSLALGGGGGTQYF.